This T cell receptor beta chain appears in the sequencing data of a study of T cells in tumors after PD-1 blockade. Generated by immunoSEQ multiplex PCR, the TCRdb table keeps only in-frame clones and is missing some. The sample carries around 12,000 clones, roughly three fifths recorded once. Study results and caveats: Two pre-treatment samples showed no clonal replacement between them.

On this clone itself: Its antigen is unknown.

The CDR3 has 18 residues. CDR1 is SGHTA, CDR2 FQGTGA, per germline. V gave up 5 bases and J gave up 4 bases; unmatched junction bases: 14. This chain connects TRBV7-3 to TRBJ2-6; 7 positions match TRBD1. The receptor was derived from a human donor with basal cell carcinoma. This material consisted of tumor tissue, taken before anti-PD-1 treatment. The DNA of the CDR3 is TGTGCCAGCAGCCCCAGATCGACAGGGACGTTCGGGGCCAACGTCCTGACTTTC. Translation gives CASSPRSTGTFGANVLTF.